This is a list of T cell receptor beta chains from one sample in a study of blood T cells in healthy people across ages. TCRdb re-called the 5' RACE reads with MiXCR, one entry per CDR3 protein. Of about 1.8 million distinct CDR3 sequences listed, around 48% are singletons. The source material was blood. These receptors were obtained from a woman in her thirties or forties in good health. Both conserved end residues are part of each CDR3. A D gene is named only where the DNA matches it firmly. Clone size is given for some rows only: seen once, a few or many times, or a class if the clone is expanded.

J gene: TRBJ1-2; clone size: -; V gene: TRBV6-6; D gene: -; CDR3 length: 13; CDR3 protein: CASSYSDGYGYTF; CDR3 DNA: TGTGCCAGCAGTTACTCTGACGGCTATGGCTACACCTTC
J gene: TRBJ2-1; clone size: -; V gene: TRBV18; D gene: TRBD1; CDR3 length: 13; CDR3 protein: CVSSDSGGSEQFF; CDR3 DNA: TGTGTCAGCTCGGATTCAGGGGGCAGTGAGCAGTTCTTC
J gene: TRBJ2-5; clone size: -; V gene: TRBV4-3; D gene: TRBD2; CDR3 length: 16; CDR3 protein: CASSQALAGDRETQYF; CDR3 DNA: TGCGCCAGCAGCCAAGCCCTAGCGGGGGATCGGGAGACCCAGTACTTC
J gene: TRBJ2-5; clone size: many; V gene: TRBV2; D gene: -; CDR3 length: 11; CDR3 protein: CASREVETQYF; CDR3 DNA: TGTGCCAGCAGGGAGGTGGAGACCCAGTACTTC
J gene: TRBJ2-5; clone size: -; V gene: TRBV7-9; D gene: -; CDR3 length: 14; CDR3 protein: CASSRREIQETQYF; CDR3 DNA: TGTGCCAGCAGCCGTCGAGAGATCCAAGAGACCCAGTACTTC
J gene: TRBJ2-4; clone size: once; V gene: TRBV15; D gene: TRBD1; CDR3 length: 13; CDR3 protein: CATSATGEDIQYF; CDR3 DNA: TGTGCCACCAGCGCGACAGGGGAAGACATTCAGTACTTC
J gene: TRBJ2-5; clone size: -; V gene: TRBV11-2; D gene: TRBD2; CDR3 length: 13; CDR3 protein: CASSTGLAETQYF; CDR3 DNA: TGTGCCAGCAGCACCGGACTAGCGGAGACCCAGTACTTC
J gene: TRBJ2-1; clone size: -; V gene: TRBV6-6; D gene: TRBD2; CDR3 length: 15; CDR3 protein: CASRLTGGQMNEQFF; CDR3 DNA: TGTGCCAGCAGATTGACGGGGGGGCAAATGAATGAGCAGTTCTTC
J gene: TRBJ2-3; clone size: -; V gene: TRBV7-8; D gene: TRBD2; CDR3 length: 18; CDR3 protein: CAGSFSKAGGLWTDTQYF; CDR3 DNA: TGTGCCGGCAGCTTCTCTAAAGCGGGGGGTCTTTGGACAGATACGCAGTATTTT
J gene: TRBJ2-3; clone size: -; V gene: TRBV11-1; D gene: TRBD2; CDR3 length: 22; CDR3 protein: CASSLVGPGLAGAIAGTDTQYF; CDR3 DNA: TGTGCCAGCAGCTTAGTGGGTCCGGGACTAGCGGGGGCCATAGCGGGCACAGATACGCAGTATTTT
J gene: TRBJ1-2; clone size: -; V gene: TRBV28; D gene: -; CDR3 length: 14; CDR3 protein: CASRTTQGHYGYTF; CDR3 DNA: TGTGCCAGCAGAACGACGCAGGGGCACTATGGCTACACCTTC
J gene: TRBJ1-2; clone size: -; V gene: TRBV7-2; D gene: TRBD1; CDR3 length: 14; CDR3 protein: CASSRRQGSDGYTF; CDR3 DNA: TGTGCCAGCAGCCGTCGACAGGGAAGTGATGGCTACACCTTC